This TCR beta chain was identified in a study of blood T cell repertoires in COVID-19. Study-level information: Sources were T cells, B-cell-depleted T cells, or PBMCs; the material itself was cDNA or gDNA.

Those who participated ranged in age from roughly 18 to 90 years and resided in 20 to 30 US areas. Donors in Cohort 3 who had recovered were those with two negative PCRs, healthcare professional clearance, or resolution of their symptoms. Original handling: Researchers report that nucleated cell counts were estimated from reference gene primer amplification. TCRdb keeps only in-frame clones here, not all; method: immunoSEQ multiplex PCR. V and J calls and clone size are those listed in that table; D and trimming were worked out from the DNA. This table has fewer than 300,000 clones, roughly 85% appearing once. The trim removed 4 bases at V and 5 bases at J, leaving 6 bases unmatched. This CDR3 region has 14 residues. Germline V gene lookup returns CDR1 SGHRS and CDR2 YFSETQ.

This chain uses TRBV5-1 with TRBJ2-5; 9 nucleotides align to TRBD1. The sequencing input was PBMCs or T cells enriched from blood (not recorded which). The TCR originated in a woman aged 45 to 65 who had recovered from COVID-19. The CDR3 nucleotides are TGCGCCAGCAGCGCAACAGGGGGCGTGGAGACCCAGTACTTC. The encoded protein is CASSATGGVETQYF.